Listed below are T cell receptor beta chains from one sample, sequenced in a study of blood T cell repertoires in COVID-19. Profiling relied on immunoSEQ multiplex PCR, and the TCRdb table lists in-frame clones only, not all of them. The table includes some 98,000 clones, about four fifths detected once. Sequenced sample: peripheral blood. Every receptor here comes from a human donor in a cohort sampled during active COVID-19. The CDR3 runs from the conserved cysteine through the conserved F or W. D genes are given only for firm matches. Size is stated for part of the rows, as once, few or many counts, or as a class when the clone is expanded.

cdr3_aa cdr3_nt v_call clone_size d_call j_call
CAWRHRDRDNQPQHF TGTGCCTGGAGGCACCGGGACAGGGATAATCAGCCCCAGCATTTT TRBV30 . TRBD1 TRBJ1-5
CASSLVGVRSNQPQHF TGTGCCAGCAGCTTAGTGGGAGTACGAAGCAATCAGCCCCAGCATTTT TRBV7-8 . . TRBJ1-5
CATSPPDRGNEKLFF TGTGCCACCTCCCCCCCCGACAGGGGGAATGAAAAACTGTTTTTT TRBV28 once TRBD1 TRBJ1-4
CASSLYPSDYEQYF TGTGCCAGCAGCTTGTACCCTAGCGACTACGAGCAGTACTTC TRBV5-4 . . TRBJ2-7
CASAGTGGTGELFF TGTGCCAGCGCCGGGACAGGTGGCACCGGGGAGCTGTTTTTT TRBV19 . TRBD1 TRBJ2-2
CASSPGLAEVTQYF TGTGCCAGCAGCCCCGGACTAGCGGAAGTGACCCAGTACTTC TRBV6-5 . TRBD2 TRBJ2-5
CASSLTEGLNTEAFF TGTGCCAGCAGCTTAACGGAGGGGTTGAACACTGAAGCTTTCTTT TRBV7-6 . . TRBJ1-1
CATSDRRRGYTF TGTGCCACCAGTGACCGCCGGCGGGGGTACACCTTC TRBV24-1 . . TRBJ1-2
CASSIGDYLLGNEQFF TGTGCCAGTAGTATTGGGGACTACCTATTGGGCAATGAGCAGTTCTTC TRBV19 . TRBD2 TRBJ2-1
CASRAGELYTGELFF TGTGCCAGCAGGGCGGGAGAGTTGTACACCGGGGAGCTGTTTTTT TRBV2 . TRBD2 TRBJ2-2
CASSEESVRSYGYTF TGTGCCAGCAGTGAAGAATCCGTCCGTTCCTATGGCTACACCTTC TRBV2 . . TRBJ1-2
CASSFQDSTRCEKLFF TGTGCCAGCAGCTTCCAAGACAGTACGAGGTGTGAAAAACTGTTTTTT TRBV11-3 . . TRBJ1-4
CASSRTENEKLFF TGTGCCAGCAGCCGGACAGAAAATGAAAAACTGTTTTTT TRBV12-3/TRBV12-4 . . TRBJ1-4
CASSRRGDYLDEQYF TGCGCCAGCAGCCGGCGGGGGGACTATCTGGACGAGCAGTACTTC TRBV4-1 . TRBD2 TRBJ2-7
CSVDKLGTVNTEAFF TGCAGCGTAGATAAGCTCGGGACAGTGAACACTGAAGCTTTCTTT TRBV29-1 . TRBD1 TRBJ1-1
CASSQGGTGELFF TGTGCCAGCAGCCAAGGGGGCACCGGGGAGCTGTTTTTT TRBV7-3 . . TRBJ2-2
CASSRARPTGSNQPQHF TGTGCCAGCAGTCGAGCCAGACCAACAGGGAGCAATCAGCCCCAGCATTTT TRBV6-6 few . TRBJ1-5
CASSLGFQGREQYF TGTGCCAGTAGCCTCGGTTTCCAGGGAAGGGAGCAGTACTTC TRBV19 . . TRBJ2-7
CASSDNYEQYF TGTGCCAGCAGTGACAACTACGAGCAGTACTTC TRBV28 . . TRBJ2-7
CASSPRTDGQETQYF TGTGCCAGCTCACCACGGACAGACGGGCAAGAGACCCAGTACTTC TRBV18 . . TRBJ2-5
CASSVGSPERAGANVLTF TGTGCCAGCAGCGTGGGAAGCCCAGAGAGGGCTGGGGCCAACGTCCTGACTTTC TRBV9 . . TRBJ2-6
CASSIRPGASGNTIYF TGTGCCAGTAGTATTCGTCCAGGCGCCTCTGGAAACACCATATATTTT TRBV19 . . TRBJ1-3
CASSLDGGFGNTIYF TGTGCCAGCAGCTTAGATGGAGGGTTCGGAAACACCATATATTTT TRBV11-2 . . TRBJ1-3
CASSLSGGTYEQYF TGCGCCAGCAGCTTGTCAGGGGGAACCTACGAGCAGTACTTC TRBV5-1 . TRBD1 TRBJ2-7
CASSPSTAYEQYF TGTGCCAGCAGCCCCTCGACAGCCTACGAGCAGTACTTC TRBV3-1/TRBV3-2 once . TRBJ2-7
CSVDMTFGAKNIQYF TGCAGCGTTGATATGACCTTTGGGGCTAAGAACATTCAGTACTTC TRBV29-1 . . TRBJ2-4
CASSPYRGYEQYF TGTGCCAGCAGCCCCTACAGGGGCTACGAGCAGTACTTC TRBV3-1/TRBV3-2 once TRBD1 TRBJ2-7
CASSPRDRGFNEQFF TGTGCCAGCTCACCCCGGGACAGGGGGTTCAATGAGCAGTTCTTC TRBV18 once TRBD1 TRBJ2-1
CASSSSGQRITSPLHF TGTGCCAGCAGTTCCTCGGGACAGAGGATAACCTCACCCCTCCACTTT TRBV27 once TRBD1 TRBJ1-6
CASSRTGGNQPQHF TGTGCCAGCAGCAGGACAGGCGGCAATCAGCCCCAGCATTTT TRBV6-5 few TRBD1 TRBJ1-5
CASSFTSGSSTDTQYF TGTGCCAGCAGCTTTACTAGCGGGAGTTCCACAGATACGCAGTATTTT TRBV11-2 . TRBD2 TRBJ2-3
CASRPRAGRHEQYF TGTGCCAGCAGACCTCGTGCGGGGAGACACGAGCAGTACTTC TRBV6-2/TRBV6-3 once . TRBJ2-7
CASRSGRSPYEQYF TGTGCCAGCAGGTCAGGGAGGAGTCCCTACGAGCAGTACTTC TRBV6-5 . . TRBJ2-7
CATSAGTGPYEQYF TGTGCCACCAGTGCGGGGACAGGCCCCTACGAGCAGTACTTC TRBV24-1 once TRBD1 TRBJ2-7
CASKGTGGYFEQYF TGTGCCAGCAAGGGGACAGGGGGATATTTCGAGCAGTACTTC TRBV27 . TRBD1 TRBJ2-7
CATSTRTPGQETQYF TGTGCCACCAGCACTCGGACACCAGGTCAAGAGACCCAGTACTTC TRBV15 . . TRBJ2-5
CAGAVQETQYF TGTGCCGGGGCGGTCCAAGAGACCCAGTACTTC TRBV2 . . TRBJ2-5
CASSLSESGYEQYF TGTGCCAGCAGCTTATCGGAGTCTGGGTACGAGCAGTACTTC TRBV13 . . TRBJ2-7
CASSLRTGVNSPLHF TGCGCCAGCAGCTTGAGGACAGGGGTTAATTCACCCCTCCACTTT TRBV5-1 . TRBD1 TRBJ1-6
CASSGVRAYEQYF TGTGCCAGCAGCGGGGTACGGGCCTACGAGCAGTACTTC TRBV9 once . TRBJ2-7
CASSFGDRYEQYF TGCGCCAGCAGCTTCGGGGATCGCTACGAGCAGTACTTC TRBV5-1 . . TRBJ2-7
CASSLGTSGEETQYF TGTGCCAGCTCACTAGGGACTAGCGGAGAAGAGACCCAGTACTTC TRBV18 . TRBD2 TRBJ2-5